Listed below are T cell receptor beta chains from one sample, sequenced in a study of identifying expanded T cells in peripheral blood. The method was immunoSEQ multiplex PCR; TCRdb's version includes in-frame clones alone and lacks a portion of them. Of 90,000 to 95,000 clones listed, roughly 86% are singletons. Sequenced: blood. These receptors were collected from a person aged 18 to 75 in good health. The conserved cysteine and the conserved F or W are not part of the CDR3 here. Fields, in order: V gene, clone size, J gene, CDR3 protein. Not all rows give a size; the values are once, few, many and, for expanded clones, a class.

TRBV30	-	TRBJ2-7	AWRKTSGSLRGYEQY
TRBV29-1	once	TRBJ2-7	SGMTSGGEQY
TRBV5-1	few	TRBJ2-5	ASRMDETQY
TRBV5-1	-	TRBJ1-1	ASSDFWNTEAF
TRBV5-4	-	TRBJ1-2	ASSLGGQGLNGYT
TRBV5-6	once	TRBJ2-1	ASRAGGGHQKV
TRBV9	-	TRBJ2-2	ASSIQGNTGELF
TRBV2	-	TRBJ1-1	ASSVIGSNTEAF
TRBV7-8	-	TRBJ1-1	ASSPTRAQNTEAF
TRBV4-1	-	TRBJ2-1	ASSQDHYRQGNEQF
TRBV7-2	-	TRBJ2-4	ASSDRQAKNIQY
TRBV10-3	-	TRBJ1-3	AISEIPASGNTIY
TRBV2	-	TRBJ2-3	ASSEVDTQY
TRBV5-4	-	TRBJ1-1	ARSDDRPPNTEAF
TRBV7-3	-	TRBJ2-5	ASSLMPGTGRETQY
TRBV7-9	-	TRBJ1-2	ASSIDGRNDGYT
TRBV19	-	TRBJ2-2	ASSTGLAGGSMGRGGELF
TRBV19	-	TRBJ1-2	ASTLGGAVRGYGYT
TRBV7-8	-	TRBJ2-7	ASSPTQSSYEQY
TRBV19	once	TRBJ1-2	ASSISFRDGPNYGYT
TRBV6-6	-	TRBJ2-2	ASSERGGTGELF
TRBV30	-	TRBJ1-2	AWSEGTSLS
TRBV6-1	-	TRBJ2-7	ASRTGNSYEQY
TRBV9	-	TRBJ2-5	ASSVASGETQY
TRBV15	-	-	ATSEGWQGGYEQY
TRBV7-9	-	TRBJ2-7	ATGRTSGWEEQY
TRBV7-9	-	TRBJ1-2	ASSLAGGIGYT
TRBV21-1	-	TRBJ2-2	APLQADTGELF
TRBV2	-	TRBJ2-7	ASSQLARGQGPYDSPYEQY
TRBV5-4	-	TRBJ2-5	ASSFRSTQAETQY
TRBV19	-	TRBJ1-3	ASSIPPAGFLEDTIY
TRBV9	-	TRBJ2-1	ASSIRDRGYNEQF
TRBV11-3	-	TRBJ2-1	ASSLFRGEQF
TRBV25-1	-	TRBJ1-1	ASSAQIGRNTEAF
TRBV7-9	-	TRBJ1-6	ASSLDPGNSPLH
TRBV10-1	once	TRBJ2-7	ASILAGGAYEQY
TRBV5-1	once	TRBJ1-1	ASSFPGIGPNTEAF
TRBV7-9	-	TRBJ2-7	ASSLQGYEQY
TRBV7-2	-	TRBJ2-7	ASTNLGVAGTYEQY
TRBV6-5	-	TRBJ2-1	ASSLGLYNEQF
TRBV2	-	TRBJ1-1	ASKSWTEAF
TRBV28	-	TRBJ1-2	ASSTGSYYGYT
TRBV10-3	-	TRBJ2-3	AISESASGVRDTQY
TRBV30	-	TRBJ1-4	AWSVVTGANEKLF
TRBV5-6	once	TRBJ1-5	ASSLSGSYSNQPQH
TRBV29-1	-	TRBJ2-7	SVIDNFTYEQY